These T cell receptor beta chains were read from a single sample in a study of cytomegalovirus exposure and HLA in healthy donors. Using immunoSEQ multiplex PCR, the repertoire was profiled, and TCRdb retains in-frame clones only, with some absent. In the table there are 50,000 to 55,000 clones, around 52% of which are singletons. The specimen sequenced was PBMCs. All receptors derive from a human donor in good health. Each CDR3 is given with its conserved first and last residue. A D gene is named only where the DNA matches it firmly. Clone size is stated in some rows and not others, as once, few, many or a class when expanded.

v_call	clone_size	j_call	cdr3_length	d_call	cdr3_aa	cdr3_nt
TRBV2	few	TRBJ1-1	15	TRBD1	CASSVSGTGVFGAFF	TGTGCCAGCAGTGTTTCCGGGACAGGGGTTTTTGGAGCTTTCTTT
TRBV7-9	few	TRBJ1-1	12	NA	CSSSFSNTEAFF	TGTTCCAGCAGCTTCTCGAACACTGAAGCTTTCTTT
TRBV2	NA	TRBJ2-5	14	TRBD2	CASSELTSGETQYF	TGTGCCAGCAGTGAATTGACTAGCGGAGAGACCCAGTACTTC
TRBV6-5	once	TRBJ2-5	11	NA	CASTSGRTQYF	TGTGCCAGCACCTCCGGGAGGACCCAGTACTTC
TRBV30	NA	TRBJ1-3	15	NA	CAWGKGQSSGNTIYF	TGTGCCTGGGGAAAGGGGCAGAGCTCTGGAAACACCATATATTTT
TRBV10-3	NA	TRBJ1-5	15	NA	CAISEWDYSNQPQHF	TGTGCCATCAGTGAGTGGGACTATAGCAATCAGCCCCAGCATTTT
TRBV5-8	NA	TRBJ2-1	15	NA	CASSLGRFSYNEQFF	TGTGCCAGCAGCTTGGGGCGGTTTTCCTACAATGAGCAGTTCTTC
TRBV4-2	NA	TRBJ1-6	14	NA	CASRANSYNSPLHF	TGTGCCAGCAGGGCAAACAGCTATAATTCACCCCTCCACTTT
TRBV7-9	NA	TRBJ1-4	16	NA	CASSLAPVASNEKLFF	TGTGCCAGCAGCTTAGCCCCCGTGGCTAGTAATGAAAAACTGTTTTTT
TRBV5-4	NA	TRBJ2-5	13	NA	CASSPQVVETQYF	TGTGCCAGCAGCCCCCAGGTTGTGGAGACCCAGTACTTC
TRBV19	once	TRBJ1-6	17	TRBD1	CASSIPRTGSKNSPLHF	TGTGCCAGTAGTATACCCCGGACAGGGAGTAAGAATTCACCCCTCCACTTT